This T cell receptor (beta chain) is from a study of T cells after yellow fever vaccination. This clonotype is medium-sized. Study-wide points: Repertoires obtained by FACS sorting could include abundant clonotypes that entered as contaminants from the bulk population.

They built TCR cDNA with 5'RACE template switching, a step that put in a universal primer site and UMIs. TCRdb re-analysed the 5' RACE reads in MiXCR, keeping a single row per CDR3 protein. The table shows tens of thousands of distinct CDR3 sequences, with 5.2% occurring only once. The CDR3 is 12 amino acids. In germline, CDR1 is SGHRS, CDR2 YFSETQ. V dropped 0 bases and J dropped 9 bases, with 9 bases sitting between them. The TCR was taken from a man younger than 30 who received the YFV17D yellow fever vaccine. Sequences were derived from PBMCs, either bulk or a sorted T-cell subset (CD4+, CD8+, memory, or dextramer-sorted; not recorded which), sampled about 49 days after the first yellow fever vaccination. The chain uses TRBV5-1 and TRBJ1-1, with D uncertain. The CDR3 region has the DNA TGCGCCAGCAGCTTGGAAGGACCCCAAGCTTTCTTT. As protein: CASSLEGPQAFF. Full variable domain (remainder filled in from reference TRBV5-1 and TRBJ1-1): KAGVTQTPRYLIKTRGQQVTLSCSPISGHRSVSWYQQTPGQGLQFLFEYFSETQRNKGNFPGRFSGRQFSNSRSEMNVSTLELGDSALYLCASSLEGPQAFFGQGTRLTVV.